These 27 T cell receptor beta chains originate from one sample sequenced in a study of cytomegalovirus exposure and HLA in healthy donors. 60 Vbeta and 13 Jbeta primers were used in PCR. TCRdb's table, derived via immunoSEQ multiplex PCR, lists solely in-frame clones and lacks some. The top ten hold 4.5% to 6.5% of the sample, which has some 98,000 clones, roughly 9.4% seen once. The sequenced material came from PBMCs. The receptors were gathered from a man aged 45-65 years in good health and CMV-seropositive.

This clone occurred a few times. CDR3 bases: TGTGCCAGCAGTCTCGGCACAGGAGCAGATACGCAGTATTTT. It codes for CASSLGTGADTQYF. This sequence joins TRBV28 and TRBJ2-3, with D perhaps TRBD1 (5 bases). Trimming removed 5 bases at V and 4 bases at J, with 13 bases between. The CDR3 covers 14 residues. The germline CDR1 and CDR2 sequences are MDHEN and SYDVKM.

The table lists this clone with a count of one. The DNA of the CDR3 is TGTGCCAGCAGCATTTGCGGGAGCTCCTACAATGAGCAGTTCTTC. The encoded protein is CASSICGSSYNEQFF. V and J are TRBV21-1 and TRBJ2-1; TRBD2, the D gene given by the table, was not confirmed from the DNA. TRBV21-1 is a recognized pseudogene. The CDR3 extends over 15 amino acids.

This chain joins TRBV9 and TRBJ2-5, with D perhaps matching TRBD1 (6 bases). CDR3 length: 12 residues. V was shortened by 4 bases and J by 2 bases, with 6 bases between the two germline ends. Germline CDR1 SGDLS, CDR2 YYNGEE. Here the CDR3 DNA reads TGTGCCAGCAGCAGGGGGCAAGAGACCCAGTACTTC. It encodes CASSRGQETQYF.

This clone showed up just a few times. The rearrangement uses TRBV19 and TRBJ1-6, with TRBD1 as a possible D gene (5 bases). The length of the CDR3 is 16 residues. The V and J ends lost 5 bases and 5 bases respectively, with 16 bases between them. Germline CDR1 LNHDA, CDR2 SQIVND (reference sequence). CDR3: CASSGAGQLNNSPLHF. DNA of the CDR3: TGTGCCAGTAGTGGGGCAGGCCAACTTAATAATTCACCCCTCCACTTT.

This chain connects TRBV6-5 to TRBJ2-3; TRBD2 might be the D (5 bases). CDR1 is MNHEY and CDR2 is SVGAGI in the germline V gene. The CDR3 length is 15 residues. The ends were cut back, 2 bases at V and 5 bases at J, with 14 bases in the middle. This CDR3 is CASSYDLYEGDTQYF. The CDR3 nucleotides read TGTGCCAGCAGTTACGATCTCTACGAGGGAGATACGCAGTATTTT.

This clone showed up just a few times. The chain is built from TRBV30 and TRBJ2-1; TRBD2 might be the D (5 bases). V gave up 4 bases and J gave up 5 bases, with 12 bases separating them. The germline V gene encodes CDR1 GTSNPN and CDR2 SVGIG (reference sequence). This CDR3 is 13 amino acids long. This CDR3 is CAWNPGFDNEQFF. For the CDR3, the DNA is TGTGCCTGGAACCCGGGGTTTGACAATGAGCAGTTCTTC.

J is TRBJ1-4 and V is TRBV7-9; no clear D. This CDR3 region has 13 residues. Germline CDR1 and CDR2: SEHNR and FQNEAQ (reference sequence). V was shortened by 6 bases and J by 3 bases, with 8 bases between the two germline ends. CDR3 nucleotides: TGTGCCAGCAGGGGAGTAGCTAATGAAAAACTGTTTTTT. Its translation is CASRGVANEKLFF.

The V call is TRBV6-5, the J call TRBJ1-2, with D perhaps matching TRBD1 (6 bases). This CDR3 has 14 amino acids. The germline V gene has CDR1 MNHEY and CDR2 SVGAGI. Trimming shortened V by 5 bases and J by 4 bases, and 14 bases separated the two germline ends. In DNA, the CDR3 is TGTGCCAGCAGTGTAGACCGACAGGCCTATGGCTACACCTTC. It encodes CASSVDRQAYGYTF.

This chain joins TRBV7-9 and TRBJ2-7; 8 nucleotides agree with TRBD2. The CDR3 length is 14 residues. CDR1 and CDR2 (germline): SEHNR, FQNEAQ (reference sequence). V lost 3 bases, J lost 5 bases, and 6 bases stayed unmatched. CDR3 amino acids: CASSFSGTSNEQYF. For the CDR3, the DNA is TGTGCCAGCAGCTTCTCCGGGACTAGTAACGAGCAGTACTTC.

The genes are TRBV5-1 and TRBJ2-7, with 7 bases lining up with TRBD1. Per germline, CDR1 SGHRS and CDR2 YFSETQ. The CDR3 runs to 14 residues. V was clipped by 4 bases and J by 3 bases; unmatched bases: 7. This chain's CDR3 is CASSIIGQDYEQYF. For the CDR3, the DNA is TGCGCCAGCAGCATCATCGGACAGGACTACGAGCAGTACTTC. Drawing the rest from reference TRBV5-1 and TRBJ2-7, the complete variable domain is KAGVTQTPRYLIKTRGQQVTLSCSPISGHRSVSWYQQTPGQGLQFLFEYFSETQRNKGNFPGRFSGRQFSNSRSEMNVSTLELGDSALYLCASSIIGQDYEQYFGPGTRLTVT.

The CDR3 sequence: CASSLASYSYEQYF. CDR3 DNA sequence: TGTGCCAGCAGCCTAGCCAGTTACTCCTACGAGCAGTACTTC. This rearrangement joins TRBV28 to TRBJ2-5, with TRBD2 as a possible D gene (5 bases). The end of the DNA aligns better with TRBJ2-7, so the J call may be wrong. Germline values: CDR1 MDHEN, CDR2 SYDVKM. The CDR3 totals 14 residues.

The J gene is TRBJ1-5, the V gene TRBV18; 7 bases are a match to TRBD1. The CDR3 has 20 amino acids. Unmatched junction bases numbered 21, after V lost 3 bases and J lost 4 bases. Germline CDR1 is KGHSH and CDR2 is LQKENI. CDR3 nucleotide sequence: TGTGCCAGCTCACCTGAGCGGGCCCAACTCGAGGGGGCGAGGAATCAGCCCCAGCATTTT. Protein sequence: CASSPERAQLEGARNQPQHF.

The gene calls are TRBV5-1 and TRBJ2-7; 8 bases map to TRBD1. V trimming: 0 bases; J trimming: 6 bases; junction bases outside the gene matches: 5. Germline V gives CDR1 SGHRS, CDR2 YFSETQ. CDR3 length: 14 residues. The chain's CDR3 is CASSLGQTGGEQYF. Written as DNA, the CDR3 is TGCGCCAGCAGCTTGGGCCAAACAGGGGGCGAGCAGTACTTC. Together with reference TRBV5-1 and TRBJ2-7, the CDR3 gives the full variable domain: KAGVTQTPRYLIKTRGQQVTLSCSPISGHRSVSWYQQTPGQGLQFLFEYFSETQRNKGNFPGRFSGRQFSNSRSEMNVSTLELGDSALYLCASSLGQTGGEQYFGPGTRLTVT.

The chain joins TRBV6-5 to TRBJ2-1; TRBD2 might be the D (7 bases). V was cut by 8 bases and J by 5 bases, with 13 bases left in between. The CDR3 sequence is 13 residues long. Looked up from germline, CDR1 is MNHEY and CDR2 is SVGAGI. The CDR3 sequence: CASGRGTNNEQFF. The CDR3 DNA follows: TGTGCCAGCGGGAGGGGGACGAACAATGAGCAGTTCTTC.

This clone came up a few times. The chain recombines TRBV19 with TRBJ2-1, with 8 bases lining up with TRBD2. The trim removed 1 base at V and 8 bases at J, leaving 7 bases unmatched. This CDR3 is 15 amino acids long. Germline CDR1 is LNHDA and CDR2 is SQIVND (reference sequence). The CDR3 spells CASSIGLATWDEQFF. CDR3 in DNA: TGTGCCAGTAGTATAGGACTAGCGACTTGGGATGAGCAGTTCTTC. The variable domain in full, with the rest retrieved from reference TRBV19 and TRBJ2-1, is DGGITQSPKYLFRKEGQNVTLSCEQNLNHDAMYWYRQDPGQGLRLIYYSQIVNDFQKGDIAEGYSVSREKKESFPLTVTSAQKNPTAFYLCASSIGLATWDEQFFGPGTRLTVL.

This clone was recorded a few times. CDR3 bases: TGCAGTGCTAGAGTCGGGAACGGCTACACCTTC. Its translation is CSARVGNGYTF. V gene TRBV20-1 combines with J gene TRBJ1-2; no clear D. The CDR3 runs 11 residues. With 1 base removed from V and 8 bases from J, the gap between germline ends came to 8 bases. The germline gives CDR1 DFQATT, CDR2 SNEGSKA (reference sequence).

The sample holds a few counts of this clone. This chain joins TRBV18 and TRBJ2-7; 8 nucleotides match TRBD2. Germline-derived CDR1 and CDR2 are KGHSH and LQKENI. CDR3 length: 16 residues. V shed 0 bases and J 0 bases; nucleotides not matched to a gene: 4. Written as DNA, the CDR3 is TGTGCCAGCTCACCACCGATAGCGGGGAGCTCCTACGAGCAGTACTTC. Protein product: CASSPPIAGSSYEQYF.

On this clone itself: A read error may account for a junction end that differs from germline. CDR3 DNA: TGTGCCAGCAGCACCAGATCCTCCCACGAGCAGTACTTC. Translation: CASSTRSSHEQYF. This chain links TRBV7-8 with TRBJ2-7, with unresolved D. The CDR3 sequence is 13 residues long. Germline CDR1 SGHVS, CDR2 FQNEAQ.

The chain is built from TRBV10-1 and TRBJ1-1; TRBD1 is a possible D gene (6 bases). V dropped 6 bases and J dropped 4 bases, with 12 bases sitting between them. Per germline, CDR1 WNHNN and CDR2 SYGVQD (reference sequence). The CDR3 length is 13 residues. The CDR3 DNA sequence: TGCGCCAGCAGCATCCAGGGGACCACTGAAGCTTTCTTT. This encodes CASSIQGTTEAFF.

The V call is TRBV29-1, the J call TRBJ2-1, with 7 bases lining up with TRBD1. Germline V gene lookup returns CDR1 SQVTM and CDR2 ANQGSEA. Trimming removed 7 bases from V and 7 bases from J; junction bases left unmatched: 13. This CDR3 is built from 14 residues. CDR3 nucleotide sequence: TGCAGCGCCCCCAAATTGTCGACAGGGAATGAGCAGTTCTTC. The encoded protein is CSAPKLSTGNEQFF.

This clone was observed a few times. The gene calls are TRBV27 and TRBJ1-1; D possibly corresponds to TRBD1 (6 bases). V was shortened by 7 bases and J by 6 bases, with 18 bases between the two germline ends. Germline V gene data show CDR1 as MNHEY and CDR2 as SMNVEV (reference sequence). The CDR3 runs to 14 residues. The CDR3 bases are TGTGCCAGCAAAGGTCCGGGACAACCCGCTGAAGCTTTCTTT. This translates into CASKGPGQPAEAFF.

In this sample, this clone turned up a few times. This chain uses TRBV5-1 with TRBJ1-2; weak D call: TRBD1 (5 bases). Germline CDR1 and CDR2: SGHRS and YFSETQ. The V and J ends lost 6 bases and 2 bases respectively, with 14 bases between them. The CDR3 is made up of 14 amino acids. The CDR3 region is CASNTGDKNYGYTF. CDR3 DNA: TGCGCCAGCAACACAGGTGACAAGAACTATGGCTACACCTTC. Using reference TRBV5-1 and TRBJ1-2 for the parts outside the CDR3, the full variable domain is KAGVTQTPRYLIKTRGQQVTLSCSPISGHRSVSWYQQTPGQGLQFLFEYFSETQRNKGNFPGRFSGRQFSNSRSEMNVSTLELGDSALYLCASNTGDKNYGYTFGSGTRLTVV.

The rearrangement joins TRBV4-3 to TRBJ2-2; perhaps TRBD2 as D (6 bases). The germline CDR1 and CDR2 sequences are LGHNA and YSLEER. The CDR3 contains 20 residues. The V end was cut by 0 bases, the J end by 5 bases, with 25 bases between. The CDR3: CASSQEVWRVGELRTGELFF. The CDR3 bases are TGCGCCAGCAGCCAAGAAGTATGGAGGGTCGGGGAACTAAGAACCGGGGAGCTGTTTTTT.

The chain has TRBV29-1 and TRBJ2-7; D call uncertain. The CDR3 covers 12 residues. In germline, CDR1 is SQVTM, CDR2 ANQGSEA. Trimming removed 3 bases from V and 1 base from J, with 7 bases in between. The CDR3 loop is CSVEASSYEQYF. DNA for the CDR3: TGCAGCGTTGAGGCCAGTTCCTACGAGCAGTACTTC.

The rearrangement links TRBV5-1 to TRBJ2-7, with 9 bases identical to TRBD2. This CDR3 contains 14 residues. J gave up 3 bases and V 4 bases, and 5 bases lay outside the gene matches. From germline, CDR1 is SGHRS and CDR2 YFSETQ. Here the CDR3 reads CASSRGTSNYEQYF. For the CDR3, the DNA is TGCGCCAGCAGCCGAGGGACTAGCAACTACGAGCAGTACTTC. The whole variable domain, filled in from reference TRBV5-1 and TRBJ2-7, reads KAGVTQTPRYLIKTRGQQVTLSCSPISGHRSVSWYQQTPGQGLQFLFEYFSETQRNKGNFPGRFSGRQFSNSRSEMNVSTLELGDSALYLCASSRGTSNYEQYFGPGTRLTVT.

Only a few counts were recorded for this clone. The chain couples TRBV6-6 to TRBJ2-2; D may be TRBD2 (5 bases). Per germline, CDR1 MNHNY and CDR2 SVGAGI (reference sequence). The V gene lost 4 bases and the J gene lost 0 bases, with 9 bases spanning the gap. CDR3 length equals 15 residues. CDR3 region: CASSFGLANTGELFF. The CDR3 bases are TGTGCCAGCAGTTTTGGACTCGCGAACACCGGGGAGCTGTTTTTT.

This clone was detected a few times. In DNA, the CDR3 is TGTGCCAGCAGCTTTGCGCTCTATCCCTACAATGAGCAGTTCTTC. Translated: CASSFALYPYNEQFF. The chain uses TRBV12-1 and TRBJ2-1; TRBD2 reflects the table's D call only, with no check against the DNA. TRBV12-1 is deemed a pseudogene. The length of the CDR3 is 15 residues.